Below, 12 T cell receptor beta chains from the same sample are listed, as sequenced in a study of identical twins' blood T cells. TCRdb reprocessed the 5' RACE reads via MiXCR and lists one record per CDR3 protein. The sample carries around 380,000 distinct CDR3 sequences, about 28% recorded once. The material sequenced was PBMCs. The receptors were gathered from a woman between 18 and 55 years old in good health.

The CDR3 loop reads CASSRPGQDYGYTF. The CDR3 DNA follows: TGTGCCAGTTCCCGACCGGGACAGGACTATGGCTACACCTTC. The rearrangement joins TRBV19 to TRBJ1-2, with 8 bases fitting TRBD1. Germline assignment: CDR1 LNHDA and CDR2 SQIVND (reference sequence). V gave up 8 bases and J gave up 3 bases; unmatched junction bases: 8. CDR3 length: 14 amino acids.

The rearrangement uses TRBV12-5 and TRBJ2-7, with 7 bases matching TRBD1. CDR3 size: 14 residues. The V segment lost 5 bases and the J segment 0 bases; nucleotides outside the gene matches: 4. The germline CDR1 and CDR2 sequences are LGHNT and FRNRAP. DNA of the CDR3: TGTGCTAGTGGTCCCGACAGGGACTCCTACGAGCAGTACTTC. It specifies CASGPDRDSYEQYF. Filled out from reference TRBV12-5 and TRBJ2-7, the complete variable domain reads DARVTQTPRHKVTEMGQEVTMRCQPILGHNTVFWYRQTMMQGLELLAYFRNRAPLDDSGMPKDRFSAEMPDATLATLKIQPSEPRDSAVYFCASGPDRDSYEQYFGPGTRLTVT.

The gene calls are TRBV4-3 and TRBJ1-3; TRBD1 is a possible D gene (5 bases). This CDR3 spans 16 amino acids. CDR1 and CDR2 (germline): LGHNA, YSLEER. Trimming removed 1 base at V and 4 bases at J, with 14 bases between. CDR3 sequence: CASSQALSGPGNTIYF. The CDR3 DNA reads TGCGCCAGCAGCCAAGCTCTCTCAGGGCCAGGAAACACCATATATTTT.

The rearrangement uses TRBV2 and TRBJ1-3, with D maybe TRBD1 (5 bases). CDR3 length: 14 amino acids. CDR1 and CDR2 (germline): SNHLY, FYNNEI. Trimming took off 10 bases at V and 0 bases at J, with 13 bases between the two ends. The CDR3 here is CAILQQASGNTIYF. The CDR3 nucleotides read TGTGCCATCCTGCAACAGGCCTCTGGAAACACCATATATTTT.

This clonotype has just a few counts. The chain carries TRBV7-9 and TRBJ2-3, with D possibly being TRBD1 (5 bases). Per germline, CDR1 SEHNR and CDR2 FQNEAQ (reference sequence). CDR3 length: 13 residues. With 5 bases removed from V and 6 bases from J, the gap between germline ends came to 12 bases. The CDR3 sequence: CASSGPGYDTQYF. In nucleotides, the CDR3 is TGTGCCAGCAGCGGCCCAGGGTACGATACGCAGTATTTT.

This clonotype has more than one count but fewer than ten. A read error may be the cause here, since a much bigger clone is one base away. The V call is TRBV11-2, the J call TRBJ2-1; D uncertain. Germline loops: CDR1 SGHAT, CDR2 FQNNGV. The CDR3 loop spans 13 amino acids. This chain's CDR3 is CASSLGTYNERFF. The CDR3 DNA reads TGTGCCAGCAGCTTAGGGACCTACAATGAGCGGTTCTTC.

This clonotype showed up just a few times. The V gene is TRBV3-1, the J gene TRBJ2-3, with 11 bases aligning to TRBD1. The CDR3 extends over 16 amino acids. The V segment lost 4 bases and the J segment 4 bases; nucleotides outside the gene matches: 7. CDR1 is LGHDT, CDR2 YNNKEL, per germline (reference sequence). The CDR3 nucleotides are TGTGCCAGCAGCCTGCGACCGGGACAGGGGGCAGATACGCAGTATTTT. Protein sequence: CASSLRPGQGADTQYF.

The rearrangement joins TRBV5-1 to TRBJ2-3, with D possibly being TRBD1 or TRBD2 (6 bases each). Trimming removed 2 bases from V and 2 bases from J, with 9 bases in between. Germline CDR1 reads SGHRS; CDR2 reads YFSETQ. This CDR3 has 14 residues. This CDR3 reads CASSLGGPTDTQYF. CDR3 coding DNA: TGCGCCAGCAGCTTAGGGGGGCCCACAGATACGCAGTATTTT.

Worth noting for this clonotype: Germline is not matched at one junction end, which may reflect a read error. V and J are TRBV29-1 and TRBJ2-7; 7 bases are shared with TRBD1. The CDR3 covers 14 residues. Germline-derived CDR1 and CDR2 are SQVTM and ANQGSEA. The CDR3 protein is CSVRQTGKSSEQYF. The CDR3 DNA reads TGCAGCGTTCGACAGACAGGGAAGTCCTCCGAGCAGTACTTC.

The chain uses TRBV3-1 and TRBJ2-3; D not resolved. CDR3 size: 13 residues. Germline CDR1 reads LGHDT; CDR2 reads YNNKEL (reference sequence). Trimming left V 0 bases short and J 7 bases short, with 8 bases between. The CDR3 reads CASSQDGRYTQYF. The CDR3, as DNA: TGTGCCAGCAGCCAAGATGGGCGGTATACGCAGTATTTT.

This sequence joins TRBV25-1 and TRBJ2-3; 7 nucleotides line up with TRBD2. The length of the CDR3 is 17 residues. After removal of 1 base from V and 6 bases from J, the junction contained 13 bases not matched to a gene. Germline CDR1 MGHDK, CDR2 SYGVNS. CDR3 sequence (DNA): TGTGCCAGCAGTGAATCGACGCGGGCGGGGGATGGGGATACGCAGTATTTT. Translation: CASSESTRAGDGDTQYF.

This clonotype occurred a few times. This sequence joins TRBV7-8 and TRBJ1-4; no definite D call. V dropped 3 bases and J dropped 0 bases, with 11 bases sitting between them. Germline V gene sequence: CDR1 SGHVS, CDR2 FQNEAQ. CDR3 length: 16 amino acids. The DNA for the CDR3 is TGTGCCAGCAGCTTCCGCCGAGTTCCAACTAATGAAAAACTGTTTTTT. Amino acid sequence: CASSFRRVPTNEKLFF.